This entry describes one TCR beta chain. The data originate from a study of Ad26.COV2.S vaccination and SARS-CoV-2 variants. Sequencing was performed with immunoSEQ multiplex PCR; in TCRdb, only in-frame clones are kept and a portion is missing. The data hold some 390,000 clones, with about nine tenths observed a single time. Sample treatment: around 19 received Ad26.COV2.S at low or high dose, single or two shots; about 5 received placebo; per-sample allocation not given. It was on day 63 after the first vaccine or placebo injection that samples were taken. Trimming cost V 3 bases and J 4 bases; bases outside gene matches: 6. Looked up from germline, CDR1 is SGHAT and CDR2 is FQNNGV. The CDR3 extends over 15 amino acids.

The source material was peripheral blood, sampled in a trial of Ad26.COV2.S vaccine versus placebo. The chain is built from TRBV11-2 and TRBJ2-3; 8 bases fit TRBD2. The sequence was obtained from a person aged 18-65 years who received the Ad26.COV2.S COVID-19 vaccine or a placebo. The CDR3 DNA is TGTGCCAGCAGCTTGTTCGGGGGGGGGTCAGATACGCAGTATTTT. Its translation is CASSLFGGGSDTQYF.